One and the same sample provided the 20 T cell receptor beta chains below, sequenced in a study of breast tumors, draining lymph nodes, adjacent tissues. The lymph nodes were axillary draining lymph nodes from breast cancer patients. TCRdb fed the multiplex PCR reads into MiXCR, producing one record per CDR3 protein. Found here are around 250,000 distinct CDR3 sequences, around 35% of them singletons; the top ten hold 3% to 4%. Sample: axillary lymph node tissue. These TCRs come from a female donor with breast cancer. Some clones in this sample may be carry-over from other donors' samples.

This clonotype has just a few counts. The rearrangement joins TRBV5-4 to TRBJ2-2; D may correspond to TRBD1 or TRBD2 (5 bases each). Trimming removed 4 bases at V and 8 bases at J, with 21 bases between. Germline V gene data show CDR1 as SGHNT and CDR2 as YYREEE (reference sequence). The CDR3 is made up of 16 amino acids. CDR3 nucleotide sequence: TGTGCCAGCAGCCCGAGGGGACCGGGAAATCGGGGGGAGCTGTTTTTT. Translated, it gives CASSPRGPGNRGELFF. The whole variable domain, remainder taken from reference TRBV5-4 and TRBJ2-2, is ETGVTQSPTHLIKTRGQQVTLRCSSQSGHNTVSWYQQALGQGPQFIFQYYREEENGRGNFPPRFSGLQFPNYSSELNVNALELDDSALYLCASSPRGPGNRGELFFGEGSRLTVL.

This chain joins TRBV15 and TRBJ1-6; a weak D match, TRBD1 (5 bases). Trimming cost V 9 bases and J 11 bases, with 8 bases left between them. The CDR3 runs 10 residues. Germline CDR1 is LNHNV and CDR2 is YYDKDF (reference sequence). CDR3 sequence reads: CATKGAPLHF. Here the CDR3 DNA reads TGTGCCACTAAAGGGGCACCCCTCCACTTT.

This clonotype was detected ten times or more. This chain connects TRBV4-2 to TRBJ2-7; 8 bases fit TRBD2. The CDR3 has 14 amino acids. After removal of 2 bases from V and 3 bases from J, the junction contained 3 bases not matched to a gene. Germline V gives CDR1 LGHNA, CDR2 YNFKEQ. In DNA form, the CDR3 reads TGTGCCAGCAGCCAACCGGGGGGGAGCTACGAGCAGTACTTC. This translates into CASSQPGGSYEQYF.

Turning to this clonotype: A read error may account for a junction end that differs from germline. The chain joins TRBV7-9 to TRBJ1-3; TRBD1 agrees at 9 bases. This CDR3 has 17 residues. Germline CDR1 reads SEHNR; CDR2 reads FQNEAQ (reference sequence). The CDR3: CASSLARTGARGNPIYF. The DNA of the CDR3 is TGTGCCAGCAGCTTAGCTAGGACAGGGGCGAGGGGAAACCCCATATATTTT.

This clonotype was counted at least ten times. V gene TRBV25-1 combines with J gene TRBJ1-2; a weak D match, TRBD1 (6 bases). In germline, CDR1 is MGHDK, CDR2 SYGVNS. The ends were cut back, 4 bases at V and 4 bases at J, with 10 bases in the middle. The CDR3 extends over 13 amino acids. CDR3 residues: CASSVTGTYGYTF. CDR3 nucleotide sequence: TGTGCCAGCAGTGTGACAGGCACCTATGGCTACACCTTC.

In its sample, this clonotype was seen many times. This rearrangement joins TRBV5-5 to TRBJ1-6, with D possibly matching TRBD1 (5 bases). From germline, CDR1 is SGHKS and CDR2 YYEKEE (reference sequence). Deletions cut 4 bases from V and 5 bases from J, with 16 bases between. This CDR3 is 16 amino acids long. The CDR3 sequence is CASSPSARGHNSPLHF. In nucleotides, the CDR3 is TGTGCCAGCAGCCCGTCGGCGAGGGGACATAATTCACCCCTCCACTTT.

The chain combines TRBV20-1 with TRBJ2-3; 9 bases fit TRBD2. The CDR3 totals 15 residues. J was trimmed by 4 bases and V by 3 bases; bases with no gene match: 8. CDR1 is DFQATT, CDR2 SNEGSKA, per germline (reference sequence). CDR3 loop: CSARVQRGVPDTQYF. The CDR3 coding sequence is TGCAGTGCTAGGGTGCAGCGGGGGGTACCAGATACGCAGTATTTT.

The chain combines TRBV24-1 with TRBJ2-5, with TRBD2 matching 15 bases. The germline V gene encodes CDR1 KGHDR and CDR2 SFDVKD. The CDR3 is 17 amino acids. With V trimmed by 3 bases and J by 5 bases, 6 bases remained unmatched. In DNA, the CDR3 is TGTGCCACCAGTGATCCGGGACTAGCGGGGGGCGGGGAGACCCAGTACTTC. Protein product: CATSDPGLAGGGETQYF.

The chain is built from TRBV7-9 and TRBJ1-6, with 9 bases lining up with TRBD1. The V segment lost 5 bases and the J segment 9 bases; nucleotides outside the gene matches: 8. The germline CDR1 and CDR2 sequences are SEHNR and FQNEAQ (reference sequence). This CDR3 is 15 amino acids long. CDR3 nucleotides: TGTGCCAGCAGCAAGACCGGGACAGGGTCTTCACCCCTCCACTTT. It is translated as CASSKTGTGSSPLHF.

The rearrangement joins TRBV25-1 to TRBJ2-7, with 8 bases aligning to TRBD1. The trim removed 7 bases at V and 3 bases at J, leaving 8 bases unmatched. Germline loops: CDR1 MGHDK, CDR2 SYGVNS. The CDR3 is made up of 14 amino acids. The CDR3 DNA sequence: TGTGCCAGCACCCGCGGACAGGGAGACTACGAGCAGTACTTC. Protein product: CASTRGQGDYEQYF.

Concerning this clonotype: Here the CDR3 omits its conserved ending phenylalanine or tryptophan, so a read error is the likely source. The DNA is left out, because the CDR3 cannot be placed on it with certainty; the CDR3 is given as TCRdb lists it. This chain uses TRBV2 with TRBJ1-6; TRBD1, as called in the table, went unchecked against the DNA. Germline CDR1 and CDR2: SNHLY and FYNNEI. Ends included, the CDR3 has 8 residues. The CDR3 region is CASRPGQG.

This clonotype has ten or more counts. The chain couples TRBV11-3 to TRBJ1-4, with D possibly matching TRBD1 (6 bases). V shed 8 bases and J shed 3 bases, with 7 bases lying between them. The CDR3 is 12 amino acids. CDR1 is SGHNT and CDR2 is YENEEA in the germline V gene. CDR3 protein: CASGQPNEKLFF. Here the CDR3 DNA reads TGTGCCAGCGGACAGCCTAATGAAAAACTGTTTTTT.

This clonotype appeared many times. The J gene is TRBJ2-2, the V gene TRBV24-1; 7 bases align to TRBD2. Germline V gene lookup returns CDR1 KGHDR and CDR2 SFDVKD. V lost 0 bases, J lost 4 bases, and 7 bases stayed unmatched. The CDR3 extends over 17 amino acids. The CDR3 coding sequence is TGTGCCACCAGTGATTTGCGTCCGGGAGGTTCCACCGGGGAGCTGTTTTTT. It is translated as CATSDLRPGGSTGELFF.

This chain uses TRBV3-1 with TRBJ2-2, with a tentative D call TRBD2 (6 bases). Germline V lookup: CDR1 LGHDT, CDR2 YNNKEL (reference sequence). V was shortened by 2 bases and J by 3 bases, with 10 bases between the two germline ends. The CDR3 is 15 residues long. CDR3 coding DNA: TGTGCCAGCAGCCAATTAATAGCGGACACCGGGGAGCTGTTTTTT. Amino acid sequence: CASSQLIADTGELFF.

To note about this clonotype: Given a much more abundant clone one base away, this may be a read error. V gene TRBV5-1 combines with J gene TRBJ1-3; 8 nucleotides line up with TRBD1. With 0 bases clipped from V and 3 bases from J, the junction kept 5 bases outside the gene matches. The CDR3 loop spans 16 amino acids. The germline CDR1 and CDR2 sequences are SGHRS and YFSETQ. In DNA form, the CDR3 reads TGCGCCAGCAGCTTGGGACAGGGGAGAATTGGAAACACCATATATTTT. This translates into CASSLGQGRIGNTIYF.

The CDR3 DNA sequence: TGTGCCAGCAGGCGAGACACTGAAGCTTTCTTT. The encoded protein is CASRRDTEAFF. The chain combines TRBV6-5 with TRBJ1-1; no definite D call. V shed 6 bases and J shed 3 bases, with 5 bases lying between them. The CDR3 consists of 11 residues. Germline CDR1 MNHEY, CDR2 SVGAGI.

This clonotype has at least ten counts. The chain employs TRBV10-2 and TRBJ2-1; 9 bases map to TRBD2. V dropped 3 bases and J dropped 10; count of bases not matched to a gene: 10. CDR1 and CDR2 from the germline V gene are WSHSY and SAAADI. The CDR3 sequence is 15 residues long. CDR3 sequence (DNA): TGCGCCAGCAGTGAAGTAGCGGGAGTCTTAAGGGAGCAGTTCTTC. Translation gives CASSEVAGVLREQFF.

Note on this clonotype: This may come from a read error, since a much larger clone is one base off. The chain recombines TRBV20-1 with TRBJ1-2; a possible D gene is TRBD1 (5 bases). This CDR3 has 12 residues. CDR1 is DFQATT and CDR2 is SNEGSKA in the germline V gene (reference sequence). The CDR3 sequence is CSAPRGVYGSTF. CDR3 nucleotides: TGCAGTGCTCCCCGGGGGGTCTATGGCTCCACCTTC.

The chain uses TRBV10-1 and TRBJ2-7; 10 bases match TRBD2. Germline trimming cut 0 bases from V and 6 bases from J; bases unmatched to any gene: 5. CDR3 length: 15 residues. Per germline, CDR1 WNHNN and CDR2 SYGVQD (reference sequence). The CDR3 sequence: CASSESPGLASEQYF. CDR3 coding DNA: TGCGCCAGCAGTGAGTCTCCGGGACTAGCGAGCGAGCAGTACTTC.

This clonotype came up many times. The chain uses TRBV5-8 and TRBJ2-2; 8 positions agree with TRBD2. In germline, CDR1 is SGHTS, CDR2 YDEGEE. The CDR3 has 15 residues. After removal of 0 bases from V and 6 bases from J, the junction contained 4 bases not matched to a gene. The CDR3 here is CASSLGAGDAGELFF. CDR3 nucleotide sequence: TGTGCCAGCAGCTTGGGAGCGGGGGACGCCGGGGAGCTGTTTTTT.